This T cell receptor beta chain came from a study of PD-1 blockade in classical Hodgkin lymphoma. The V and J ends lost 6 bases and 4 bases, in that order; junction bases with no gene match: 5. This CDR3 region has 14 residues. The germline gives CDR1 ENHRY, CDR2 SYGVKD. In the case of this clone: Its antigen is undetermined.

Notes on the study in general: The study found that TCR diversity rose significantly by C4D1 in CD4+ but not CD8+ cells. Patients with an early start, nivolumab under 1 year after ASCT, were excluded. When set against healthy donors, newly diagnosed patients were reported to show lower baseline TCR diversity.

TCRdb keeps only in-frame clones here, not all; method: immunoSEQ multiplex PCR. The table records tens of thousands of clones, about 88% of them present only once. Time point in this sample: cycle 4 day 1 (C4D1), after less than 7 weeks of nivolumab. Every patient relapsed after autologous stem cell transplantation, and brentuximab vedotin exposure varied. With magnetic negative selection, CD4+ T cells were purified from PBMCs that had been thawed. Classifying best responses yielded complete response, partial response or progressive disease. The sequences come from CD4+ T cells from blood, collected before the fourth cycle of nivolumab. This TCR was sampled from a human donor with classical Hodgkin lymphoma. The chain is built from TRBV10-3 and TRBJ2-5; TRBD1 agrees at 10 bases. The chain's CDR3 is CAIRTGGNSETQYF. In DNA form, the CDR3 reads TGTGCCATCAGGACAGGGGGCAACTCAGAGACCCAGTACTTC.